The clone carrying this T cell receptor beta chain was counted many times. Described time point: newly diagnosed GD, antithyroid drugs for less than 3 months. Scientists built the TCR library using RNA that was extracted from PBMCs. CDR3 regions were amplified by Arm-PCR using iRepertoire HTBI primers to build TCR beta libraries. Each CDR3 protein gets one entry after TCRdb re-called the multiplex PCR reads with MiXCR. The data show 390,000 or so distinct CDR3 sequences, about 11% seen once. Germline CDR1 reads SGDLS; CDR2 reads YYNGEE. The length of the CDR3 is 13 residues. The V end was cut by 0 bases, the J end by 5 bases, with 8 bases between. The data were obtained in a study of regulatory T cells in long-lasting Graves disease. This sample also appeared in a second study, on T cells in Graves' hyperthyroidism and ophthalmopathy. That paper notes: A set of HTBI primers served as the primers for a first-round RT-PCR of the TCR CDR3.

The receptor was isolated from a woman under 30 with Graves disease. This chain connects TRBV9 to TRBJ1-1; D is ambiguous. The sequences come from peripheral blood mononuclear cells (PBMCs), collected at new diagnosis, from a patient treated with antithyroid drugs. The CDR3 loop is CASSVGGWTEAFF. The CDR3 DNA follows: TGTGCCAGCAGCGTAGGGGGTTGGACTGAAGCTTTCTTT.